This TCR beta chain was recovered during a study of T cells in Graves' hyperthyroidism and ophthalmopathy. Trimming took off 2 bases at V and 7 bases at J, with 19 bases between the two ends. The germline V gene encodes CDR1 SGHDT and CDR2 YYEEEE. This CDR3 has 16 amino acids. This clonotype came up many times. Its antigen is unidentified. The study excluded patients with uncontrolled infection, other autoimmune disease, pregnancy or lactation. What was amplified from RNA transcripts were TCR beta CDR3 regions. The HTBI primer set was used in a first-round RT-PCR of the TCR CDR3. TCRdb used MiXCR to reprocess the multiplex PCR reads, holding one entry per CDR3 protein. The repertoire holds around 580,000 distinct CDR3 sequences, with over 15% as singletons. The study, taken as a whole, reports: Most clonotypes expanded in the thyroid (above 0.001) were also present in blood.

The chain is built from TRBV5-6 and TRBJ2-1; a weak D match, TRBD1 (6 bases). This clonotype originated in a young woman with Graves' hyperthyroidism. Sequences were obtained from blood. CDR3 loop: CASSLQGRGRRNEQFF. CDR3 nucleotides: TGTGCCAGCAGCTTACAGGGACGGGGAAGACGGAATGAGCAGTTCTTC.